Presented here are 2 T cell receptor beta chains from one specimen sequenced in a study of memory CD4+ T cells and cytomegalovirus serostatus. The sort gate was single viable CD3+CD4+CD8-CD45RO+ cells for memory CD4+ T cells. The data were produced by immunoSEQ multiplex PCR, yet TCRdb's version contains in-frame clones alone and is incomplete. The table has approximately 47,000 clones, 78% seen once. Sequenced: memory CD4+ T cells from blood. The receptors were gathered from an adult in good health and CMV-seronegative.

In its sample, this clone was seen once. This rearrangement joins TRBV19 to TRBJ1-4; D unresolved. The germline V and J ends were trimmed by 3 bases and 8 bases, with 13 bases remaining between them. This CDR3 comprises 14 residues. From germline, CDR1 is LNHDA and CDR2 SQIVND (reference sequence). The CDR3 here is CASSIRSEGEKLFF. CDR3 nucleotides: TGTGCCAGTAGTATTCGGAGTGAAGGAGAAAAACTGTTTTTT.

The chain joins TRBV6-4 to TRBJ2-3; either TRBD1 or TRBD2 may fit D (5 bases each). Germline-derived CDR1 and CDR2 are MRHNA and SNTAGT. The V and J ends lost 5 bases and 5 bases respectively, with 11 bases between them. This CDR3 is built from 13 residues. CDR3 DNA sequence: TGTGCCAGCAGTCAGGGAGAAGGAGATACGCAGTATTTT. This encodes CASSQGEGDTQYF.